This record concerns one TCR beta chain sequence. The data are from a study of OX40 agonist ivuxolimab in advanced cancers. As for the study in general: The dose-escalation group included hepatocellular carcinoma, melanoma, renal cell carcinoma and head and neck cancer. Eligibility admitted prior anti-PD-1, anti-PD-L1 or anti-CTLA-4 therapy; approximately 40% had some.

Only in-frame clones appear in the TCRdb table, and some are missing; sequencing was by immunoSEQ multiplex PCR. This table has around 150,000 clones, 90% appearing once. The sampling schedule covered blood at baseline, cycle 4 day 1, and cycle 7 day 1. V dropped 5 bases and J dropped 0; count of bases not matched to a gene: 8. In germline, CDR1 is LNHDA, CDR2 SQIVND (reference sequence). The CDR3 consists of 16 residues. V usage is TRBV19 and J usage is TRBJ2-3, with TRBD1 matching 7 bases. This sample comprised CD4+ or CD8+ T cells sorted from blood, obtained in a trial of the OX40 agonist ivuxolimab. The receptor was isolated from an adult with an advanced solid tumor such as melanoma, head and neck, liver or kidney cancer. The CDR3 DNA reads as TGTGCCAGTAGTTCGCGAGGGACAGCAAGCACAGATACGCAGTATTTT. Its translation is CASSSRGTASTDTQYF.